The 29 T cell receptor beta chains listed next were all sequenced from one sample in a study of blood T cell repertoires in COVID-19. Data came from immunoSEQ multiplex PCR; TCRdb stores just in-frame clones and leaves some out. The repertoire holds about 14,000 clones, with about 73% as singletons. Input material: peripheral blood. The receptors come from a boy between 2 and 10 years old with active or convalescent COVID-19.

The genes are TRBV3-1 (or the pseudogene TRBV3-2) and TRBJ2-3; 9 bases map to TRBD2. The CDR3 has 18 residues. V shed 4 bases and J 4 bases; nucleotides not matched to a gene: 15. Germline CDR1 and CDR2: LGHDT and YNNKEL (reference sequence). In nucleotides, the CDR3 is TGTGCCAGCAGCCCCCCCCGCCCCGGGACTAGCAATCCAGATACGCAGTATTTT. It translates to CASSPPRPGTSNPDTQYF.

This chain connects TRBV12-3 or TRBV12-4 to TRBJ2-7, with TRBD1 matching 7 bases. The CDR3 is 13 residues long. The junction had 7 bases not matched to a gene; V was cut back by 6 bases and J by 5 bases. CDR3 region: CASRQRGLDEQYF. CDR3 DNA sequence: TGTGCCAGCAGACAAAGGGGGCTAGACGAGCAGTACTTC.

V is TRBV7-9 and J is TRBJ2-7; a weak D match, TRBD2 (6 bases). There are 15 residues in the CDR3. Trimming removed 1 base at V and 0 bases at J, with 10 bases between. Germline V CDR1 and CDR2: SEHNR, FQNEAQ (reference sequence). CDR3 loop: CASSLGGGSSYEQYF. CDR3 DNA sequence: TGTGCCAGCAGCTTAGGGGGAGGAAGCTCCTACGAGCAGTACTTC. Full variable domain (remainder filled in from reference TRBV7-9 and TRBJ2-7): DTGVSQNPRHKITKRGQNVTFRCDPISEHNRLYWYRQTLGQGPEFLTYFQNEAQLEKSRLLSDRFSAERPKGSFSTLEIQRTEQGDSAMYLCASSLGGGSSYEQYFGPGTRLTVT.

In its sample, this clone was seen once. The chain joins TRBV7-9 to TRBJ1-4; 7 bases line up with TRBD1. CDR3 length equals 15 residues. J lost 4 bases, V lost 5 bases, and 7 bases had no gene match. Germline lookup yields CDR1 SEHNR and CDR2 FQNEAQ (reference sequence). Written as DNA, the CDR3 is TGTGCCAGCAGCCCAGACAGGGTCCTTAATGAAAAACTGTTTTTT. Protein sequence: CASSPDRVLNEKLFF.

The V gene is TRBV4-1, the J gene TRBJ1-2; D ambiguous. Germline values: CDR1 MGHRA, CDR2 YSYEKL. There are 13 residues in the CDR3. V lost 0 bases, J lost 4 bases, and 6 bases lay in between. The chain's CDR3 is CASSQDNSYGYTF. The CDR3, as DNA: TGCGCCAGCAGCCAAGATAACAGCTATGGCTACACCTTC.

The table lists this clone with a count of one. This chain uses TRBV5-8 with TRBJ2-3; D call uncertain. Germline V CDR1 and CDR2: SGHTS, YDEGEE. This CDR3 has 14 amino acids. The ends were cut back, 2 bases at V and 0 bases at J, with 7 bases in the middle. The CDR3 DNA is TGTGCCAGCAGCTTTGGGCCTAGCACAGATACGCAGTATTTT. Residues: CASSFGPSTDTQYF.

This clone was found once. The chain has TRBV6-2 or TRBV6-3 and TRBJ2-7, with 9 bases matching TRBD1. Unmatched junction bases numbered 14, after V lost 6 bases and J lost 5 bases. Germline loops: CDR1 MNHEY, CDR2 SVGEGT. The CDR3 covers 16 residues. In DNA form, the CDR3 reads TGTGCCAGCAGCAAATCATTACAGGGGGCCCGCAACGAGCAGTACTTC. Amino acids: CASSKSLQGARNEQYF.

The V gene is TRBV18, the J gene TRBJ2-1; TRBD2 agrees at 8 bases. V shed 5 bases, J shed 7 bases, and the junction held 13 bases outside the gene matches. The V gene's germline CDR1 is KGHSH and CDR2 LQKENI. This CDR3 spans 16 amino acids. The CDR3 DNA reads TGTGCCAGCTCAGCCCTGCTAGCGGGCCGACGGAATGAGCAGTTCTTC. Residues: CASSALLAGRRNEQFF.

The chain has TRBV19 and TRBJ2-5, with 11 nucleotides matching TRBD2. The CDR3 has 17 amino acids. Germline-derived CDR1 and CDR2 are LNHDA and SQIVND (reference sequence). V shed 5 bases, J shed 3 bases, and the junction held 11 bases outside the gene matches. CDR3: CASSQLYGTSGEETQYF. DNA for the CDR3: TGTGCCAGTAGTCAATTGTATGGGACTAGCGGTGAAGAGACCCAGTACTTC.

The J gene is TRBJ1-2, the V gene TRBV3-1 (or the pseudogene TRBV3-2); 11 bases fit TRBD1. V dropped 7 bases and J dropped 4; count of bases not matched to a gene: 11. CDR3 length: 16 residues. From germline, CDR1 is LGHDT and CDR2 YNNKEL (reference sequence). CDR3 amino acids: CASNPNGQGASYGYTF. CDR3 DNA sequence: TGTGCCAGCAACCCTAATGGACAGGGGGCGAGCTATGGCTACACCTTC.

The V gene is TRBV6-5, the J gene TRBJ2-7; a possible D gene is TRBD1 (6 bases). The CDR3 consists of 15 residues. The ends were cut back, 4 bases at V and 4 bases at J, with 17 bases in the middle. In germline, CDR1 is MNHEY, CDR2 SVGAGI. CDR3 in DNA: TGTGCCAGCAGTTTAAATAGGGACACCAGTTACGAGCAGTACTTC. As protein: CASSLNRDTSYEQYF.

The genes are TRBV3-1 (or the pseudogene TRBV3-2) and TRBJ2-5; 9 nucleotides line up with TRBD2. V shed 4 bases, J shed 6 bases, and the junction held 18 bases outside the gene matches. This CDR3 has 18 residues. Looked up from germline, CDR1 is LGHDT and CDR2 is YNNKEL (reference sequence). Here the CDR3 reads CASSLRAGGPKGKKTQYF. For the CDR3, the DNA is TGTGCCAGCAGCCTAAGGGCGGGAGGGCCCAAGGGGAAGAAGACCCAGTACTTC.

V usage is TRBV27 and J usage is TRBJ1-1, with D uncertain. The CDR3 has 13 amino acids. CDR1 and CDR2 (germline): MNHEY, SMNVEV (reference sequence). Between the trimmed V and J ends, which lost 3 bases and 6 bases, there was a span of 11 bases. Written as DNA, the CDR3 is TGTGCCAGCAGTTTCAGACGGGGATCTGAAGCTTTCTTT. This encodes CASSFRRGSEAFF.

J is TRBJ2-6 and V is TRBV18; TRBD1 agrees at 11 bases. Germline CDR1 KGHSH, CDR2 LQKENI. V gave up 3 bases and J gave up 3 bases; unmatched junction bases: 4. This CDR3 region has 17 residues. The CDR3 nucleotides are TGTGCCAGCTCACCCTGGACAGGGGGCAATGGGGCCAACGTCCTGACTTTC. Amino acid sequence: CASSPWTGGNGANVLTF.

V is TRBV15 and J is TRBJ1-5; a weak D match, TRBD1 (6 bases). The CDR3 spans 18 residues. Trimming took 4 bases from V and 4 from J, leaving 23 bases between them. Germline lookup yields CDR1 LNHNV and CDR2 YYDKDF (reference sequence). CDR3 DNA sequence: TGTGCCACCAGCACCGGAGGGACTAAGGGGGAAGAGAATCAGCCCCAGCATTTT. As protein: CATSTGGTKGEENQPQHF. Based on the CDR3 plus reference TRBV15 and TRBJ1-5, the full variable domain is DAMVIQNPRYQVTQFGKPVTLSCSQTLNHNVMYWYQQKSSQAPKLLFHYYDKDFNNEADTPDNFQSRRPNTSFCFLDIRSPGLGDTAMYLCATSTGGTKGEENQPQHFGDGTRLSIL.

The rearrangement uses TRBV18 and TRBJ2-3, with 10 bases fitting TRBD2. V shed 4 bases and J 2 bases; nucleotides not matched to a gene: 9. The CDR3 is 17 residues long. Germline CDR1 reads KGHSH; CDR2 reads LQKENI. The CDR3 loop reads CASSRLSTSGHTDTQYF. CDR3 coding DNA: TGTGCCAGCTCACGGCTATCGACTAGCGGGCACACAGATACGCAGTATTTT.

This clone was detected only a few times. The chain links TRBV6-5 to TRBJ1-1, with 7 nucleotides matching TRBD1. This CDR3 spans 16 amino acids. Trimming at V came to 4 bases and at J to 1 base, leaving 9 bases not matched to a gene. Per the germline V gene, CDR1 is MNHEY and CDR2 is SVGAGI. This CDR3 reads CASSSAGTVQNTEAFF. In DNA, the CDR3 is TGTGCCAGCAGTTCAGCCGGGACAGTCCAGAACACTGAAGCTTTCTTT.

The V gene is TRBV21-1, the J gene TRBJ2-3; TRBD2, as called in the table, went unchecked against the DNA. TRBV21-1 is a pseudogene. The CDR3 contains 16 residues. CDR3 residues: CASTQTGVESTDTQYF. CDR3 nucleotide sequence: TGTGCCAGCACCCAAACGGGGGTCGAAAGCACAGATACGCAGTATTTT.

This chain joins TRBV14 and TRBJ1-4, with a weak D call TRBD1 (5 bases). Germline assignment: CDR1 SGHDN and CDR2 FVKESK. The CDR3 loop spans 17 amino acids. V lost 1 base to trimming and J lost 0 bases, with 12 bases between them. CDR3 coding DNA: TGTGCCAGCAGCCAAGCCCTCCAGACAGCAACTAATGAAAAACTGTTTTTT. This gives the protein CASSQALQTATNEKLFF.

The rearrangement joins TRBV15 to TRBJ2-5; the match to TRBD2 covers 11 bases. V dropped 9 bases and J dropped 5; count of bases not matched to a gene: 11. Per germline, CDR1 LNHNV and CDR2 YYDKDF (reference sequence). This CDR3 is 15 amino acids long. CDR3 amino acids: CATKSSGGAEETQYF. CDR3 bases: TGTGCCACGAAAAGTAGCGGGGGGGCCGAGGAGACCCAGTACTTC.

The chain recombines TRBV2 with TRBJ2-1; a weak D match, TRBD1 (5 bases). There are 15 residues in the CDR3. With 3 bases removed from V and 6 bases from J, the gap between germline ends came to 15 bases. Germline V gene lookup returns CDR1 SNHLY and CDR2 FYNNEI. The CDR3 nucleotides are TGTGCCAGCAGTGACCAGGGTCTCTCGGGCAATGAGCAGTTCTTC. Protein sequence: CASSDQGLSGNEQFF.

V is TRBV13 and J is TRBJ2-5; D is unclear. This CDR3 has 12 amino acids. V was trimmed by 3 bases and J by 4 bases, leaving 6 bases between them. Germline V gene data show CDR1 as PRHDT and CDR2 as FYEKMQ (reference sequence). The CDR3 protein is CASSLLAETQYF. CDR3 DNA: TGTGCCAGCAGCTTGTTAGCAGAGACCCAGTACTTC.

The DNA of the CDR3 is TGTGCCAGCAGTCAGAGCGATACGAACACCGGGGAGCTGTTTTTT. Its protein product is CASSQSDTNTGELFF. The chain links TRBV6-2 or TRBV6-3 to TRBJ2-2; D call uncertain. The V and J ends lost 5 bases and 0 bases respectively, with 10 bases between them. In germline, CDR1 is MNHEY, CDR2 SVGEGT. The CDR3 has 15 residues.

J is TRBJ1-2 and V is TRBV4-1, with a possible D match to TRBD1 (6 bases). The CDR3 is 14 amino acids. CDR1 is MGHRA, CDR2 YSYEKL, per germline. Trimming cost V 4 bases and J 8 bases, with 17 bases left between them. In DNA, the CDR3 is TGCGCCAGCAGCCTCGGACAGTCCTACCTCGGCTACACCTTC. Translating gives CASSLGQSYLGYTF.

CDR3 loop: CASSPAGPGAQHF. CDR3 DNA sequence: TGTGCCAGCAGTCCCGCCGGGCCCGGGGCCCAGCATTTT. The rearrangement joins TRBV12-3 or TRBV12-4 to TRBJ1-5; D ambiguous. CDR3 length equals 13 residues. V lost 5 bases and J 11 bases, leaving 16 bases between the germline ends.

By proportion, this clone is medium-sized (0.01 to 0.1%). This chain links TRBV7-9 with TRBJ2-1; TRBD2 aligns across 9 bases. Losses at the gene ends were 2 bases for V and 10 bases for J; bases not matched to a gene: 6. The length of the CDR3 is 14 residues. Germline CDR1 is SEHNR and CDR2 is FQNEAQ (reference sequence). The CDR3 nucleotides read TGTGCCAGCAGCTTATCGGTAGCGGGAGTGGAGCAGTTCTTC. Encoded protein: CASSLSVAGVEQFF.

This chain connects TRBV6-5 to TRBJ1-5, with 7 nucleotides matching TRBD1. The germline V gene has CDR1 MNHEY and CDR2 SVGAGI. J was trimmed by 3 bases and V by 5 bases; bases with no gene match: 7. This CDR3 has 15 residues. CDR3 nucleotide sequence: TGTGCCAGCAGTCCGTCGACAGGGTTCAATCAGCCCCAGCATTTT. Encoded protein: CASSPSTGFNQPQHF.

This chain joins TRBV27 and TRBJ2-1; 15 bases are a match to TRBD2. The V and J ends lost 6 bases and 9 bases, in that order; junction bases with no gene match: 21. CDR3 length: 20 residues. Germline assignment: CDR1 MNHEY and CDR2 SMNVEV (reference sequence). In DNA, the CDR3 is TGTGCCAGCAGCCATAGCGTCACGACAGGGTGGACTAGCGGGGGGGGTGAGCAGTTCTTC. Protein: CASSHSVTTGWTSGGGEQFF.

The rearrangement uses TRBV2 and TRBJ2-1; D is ambiguous. Trimming took 2 bases from V and 8 from J, leaving 13 bases between them. The CDR3 has 14 residues. Per germline, CDR1 SNHLY and CDR2 FYNNEI. In DNA, the CDR3 is TGTGCCAGCAGTGAAAGGTGGCAGACTGATGAGCAGTTCTTC. It encodes CASSERWQTDEQFF.